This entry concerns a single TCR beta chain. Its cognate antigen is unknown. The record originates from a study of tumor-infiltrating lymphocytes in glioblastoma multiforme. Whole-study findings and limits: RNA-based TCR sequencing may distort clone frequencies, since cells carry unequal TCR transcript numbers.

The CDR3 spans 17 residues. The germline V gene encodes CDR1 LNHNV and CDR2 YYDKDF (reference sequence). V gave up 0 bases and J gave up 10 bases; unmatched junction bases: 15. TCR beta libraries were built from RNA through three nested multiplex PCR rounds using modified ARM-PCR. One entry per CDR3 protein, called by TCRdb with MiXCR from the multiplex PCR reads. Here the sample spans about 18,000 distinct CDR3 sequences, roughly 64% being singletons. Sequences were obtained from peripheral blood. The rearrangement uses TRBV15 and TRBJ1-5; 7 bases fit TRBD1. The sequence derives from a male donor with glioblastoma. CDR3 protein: CATSRDPLGQIINPQHF. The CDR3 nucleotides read TGTGCCACCAGCAGAGATCCATTGGGACAGATAATCAACCCCCAGCATTTT.